This paragraph reports one T cell receptor (beta chain). Clones were sequenced by immunoSEQ multiplex PCR, and TCRdb holds only the in-frame ones, with some missing. This table holds some 480,000 clones, 70% to 80% found once. The record originates from a study of shared clonotypes between healthy human individuals. Input material: PBMCs. This TCR was sampled from a woman in her thirties or forties in good health. Some clones in this sample may be carry-over from other donors' samples.

CDR3 in DNA: TGCAGCGTTGATTACGGTCGCACTGAAGCTTTCTTT. Its translation: CSVDYGRTEAFF. The genes are TRBV29-1 and TRBJ1-1; no clear D. Germline V lookup: CDR1 SQVTM, CDR2 ANQGSEA. The CDR3 covers 12 residues. Trimming removed 3 bases from V and 4 bases from J, with 9 bases in between.